These T cell receptor beta chains were read from a single sample in a study of beta chain features in type 1 diabetes. Measured with immunoSEQ multiplex PCR; TCRdb has only the in-frame clones, and not every one. The sample lists approximately 110,000 clones, 30% to 40% occurring once. The sample consisted of stem cell memory CD4+ T cells from blood. Receptors were obtained from a woman between 18 and 29 years old in good health. Both conserved end residues are part of each CDR3. D genes are given only for firm matches. Clone size is not always given. Where it is, it says once, few, many or a class for expanded clones.

TRBV19	NA	few	TRBJ2-2	TGTGCCAGTAGTATGGGACCGGGAGTGCGACTAGTAGTCGGGGAGCTGTTTTTT	CASSMGPGVRLVVGELFF
TRBV9	TRBD1	few	TRBJ2-1	TGTGCCAGCAGCGTAGCGGGACAGGGTTTCAATGAGCAGTTCTTC	CASSVAGQGFNEQFF
TRBV18	TRBD1	few	TRBJ2-6	TGTGCCAGCTCACCACGGATCCGGACAGGGTTCCCCTCTGGGGCCAACGTCCTGACTTTC	CASSPRIRTGFPSGANVLTF
TRBV11-2	NA	NA	TRBJ2-3	TGTGCCAGCAGCTTCGGACTATTAAGGACGCAGTATTTT	CASSFGLLRTQYF
TRBV14	NA	NA	TRBJ2-1	TGTGCCAGCAGCCGCCTACTAGGCGATGAGCAGTTCTTC	CASSRLLGDEQFF
TRBV12-5	TRBD1	few	TRBJ1-1	TGTGCTAGTGGTTTGGTCCTCAACAGGGGAATGAACACTGAAGCTTTCTTT	CASGLVLNRGMNTEAFF
TRBV7-3	TRBD2	few	TRBJ2-1	TGTGCCAGCAGCTTAACTAGCGGGAAATACAATGAGCAGTTCTTC	CASSLTSGKYNEQFF
TRBV19	NA	few	TRBJ2-7	TGTGCCAGTAGTGACCAGGGAAGCTCCTACGAGCAGTACTTC	CASSDQGSSYEQYF
TRBV7-8	TRBD2	NA	TRBJ2-1	TGTGCCAGCAGCACGACTAGCGGGAGAACCTACAATGAGCAGTTCTTC	CASSTTSGRTYNEQFF
TRBV11-2	NA	NA	TRBJ2-5	TGTGCCAGCAGCTTAGTGTTTAGCGTTGGAGAGACCCAGTACTTC	CASSLVFSVGETQYF
TRBV18	TRBD2	NA	TRBJ2-1	TGTGCCAGCTCCTACCACCTTCAGACTAGCGGGAGTTTCTACAATGAGCAGTTCTTC	CASSYHLQTSGSFYNEQFF
TRBV10-2	NA	NA	TRBJ2-1	TGCGCCAGCAGTGACTTGGCCAGGGTATGGGATGAGCAGTTCTTC	CASSDLARVWDEQFF
TRBV7-2	NA	NA	TRBJ2-5	TGTGCCAGCAGCTTCGGACAAGAAGAGACCCAGTACTTC	CASSFGQEETQYF
TRBV6-1	NA	NA	TRBJ1-5	TGTGCCAGCAGTGAAGAAGAGGTTCAGCCCCAGCATTTT	CASSEEEVQPQHF
TRBV7-9	TRBD1	NA	TRBJ2-7	TGTGCCAGCAGCTTAGCCACGACAGGGACCTACGAGCAGTACTTC	CASSLATTGTYEQYF
TRBV19	NA	NA	TRBJ2-6	TGTGCCAGTGGGAGCTCTGGGGCCAACGTCCTGACTTTC	CASGSSGANVLTF
TRBV19	TRBD2	few	TRBJ2-1	TGTGCCAGCCGGGGGAGGGTAACCTACAATGAGCAGTTCTTC	CASRGRVTYNEQFF
TRBV21-1	NA	few	TRBJ2-7	TGTGCCAGCAACCGAGGACAGTACTACGAGCAGTACTTC	CASNRGQYYEQYF
TRBV30	NA	once	TRBJ2-5	TGTGCCTGGAGCCCCCCGTCCGAGACCCAGTACTTC	CAWSPPSETQYF
TRBV28	TRBD1	few	TRBJ2-5	TGTGCCAGCAGTCCCGGGACAGGGAGTTTGCAAGAGACCCAGTACTTC	CASSPGTGSLQETQYF
TRBV28	TRBD1	few	TRBJ2-5	TGTGCCAGCAGAACCCCCGGGACAGGCCAAGAGACCCAGTACTTC	CASRTPGTGQETQYF
TRBV5-1	NA	NA	TRBJ1-2	TGCGCCAGCAGCTTGGAGGCAGGGTTAGGTGGCTACACCTTC	CASSLEAGLGGYTF
TRBV7-8	NA	NA	TRBJ2-5	TGTGCCAGCAGCTTAGCCCAAGGGAGTAGGGAGACCCAGTACTTC	CASSLAQGSRETQYF
TRBV10-3	TRBD2	NA	TRBJ2-1	TGTGCCATCAGTGACTCGGGACTAGCCGTCAATGAGCAGTTCTTC	CAISDSGLAVNEQFF
TRBV7-2	TRBD1	few	TRBJ2-3	TGTGCCAGCAGCCGCCTTTTAAAGGGGGCGTTCACAGATACGCAGTATTTT	CASSRLLKGAFTDTQYF
TRBV7-2	TRBD2	few	TRBJ2-1	TGTGCCAGCAGCTTACTAGCGGCAAGCTCCTACAATGAGCAGTTCTTC	CASSLLAASSYNEQFF
TRBV7-3	TRBD1	NA	TRBJ2-1	TGTGCCAGCAGCTTAATGGGACAGGGATATGAGCAGTTCTTC	CASSLMGQGYEQFF
TRBV28	TRBD1	few	TRBJ1-4	TGTGCCAGCAGTTTGGACAGGGGGCGCGTTCGGAAGAATGAAAAACTGTTTTTT	CASSLDRGRVRKNEKLFF
TRBV2	TRBD1	NA	TRBJ2-7	TGTGCCAGCGGCCGGGACAGGGGCCACGAGCAGTACTTC	CASGRDRGHEQYF
TRBV6-1	NA	NA	TRBJ1-5	TGTGCCAGCACAACAGGGCGCCGTAATCAGCCCCAGCATTTT	CASTTGRRNQPQHF
TRBV30	TRBD1	NA	TRBJ2-5	TGTGCCTGGACCTCAGGACAGGACCAAGAGACCCAGTACTTC	CAWTSGQDQETQYF
TRBV19	TRBD1	few	TRBJ1-5	TGTGCCAGTAGTATGCGGGGACAGGGCCCAAATCAGCCCCAGCATTTT	CASSMRGQGPNQPQHF
TRBV5-1	NA	NA	TRBJ2-3	TGCGCCAGCAGCTTGGCCGCGAGTAGCTACCTCACAGATACGCAGTATTTT	CASSLAASSYLTDTQYF
TRBV10-3	NA	NA	TRBJ2-7	TGTGCCATCAGTGATGGGGACACCGGCTCCTACGAGCAGTACTTC	CAISDGDTGSYEQYF
TRBV5-4	TRBD2	NA	TRBJ2-7	TGTGCCAGCAGCCCGGGACTAGCGGAAGCATACTACGAGCAGTACTTC	CASSPGLAEAYYEQYF
TRBV6-6	NA	NA	TRBJ2-1	TGTGCCAGCAGTTATAGGGTTCGGCAGGGTAACAATGAGCAGTTCTTC	CASSYRVRQGNNEQFF
TRBV4-2	TRBD2	NA	TRBJ2-1	TGTGCCAGCAGCCAAGTAGTAGCGGGAGGGCCAAGGAATGAGCAGTTCTTC	CASSQVVAGGPRNEQFF